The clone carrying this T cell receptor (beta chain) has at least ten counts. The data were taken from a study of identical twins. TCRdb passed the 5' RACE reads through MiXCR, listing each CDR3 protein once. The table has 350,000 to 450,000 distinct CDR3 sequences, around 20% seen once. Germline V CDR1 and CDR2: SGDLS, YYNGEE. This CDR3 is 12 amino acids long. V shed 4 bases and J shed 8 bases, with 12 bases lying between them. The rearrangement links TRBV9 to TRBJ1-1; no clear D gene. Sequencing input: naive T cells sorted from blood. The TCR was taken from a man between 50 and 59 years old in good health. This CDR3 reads CASSPGEVEAFF. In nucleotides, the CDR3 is TGTGCCAGCAGCCCCGGGGAGGTCGAAGCTTTCTTT.